The text below deals with one T cell receptor (beta chain). Its specificity is not known. Second doses at about 4 or about 12 weeks were pooled. The V end lost 3 bases, the J end lost 0 bases, and 11 bases lay between the germline ends. The CDR3 length is 16 residues. Germline V gene sequence: CDR1 MNHEY, CDR2 SMNVEV (reference sequence). This sample was taken from a study of T cell responses to AZD1222 COVID-19 vaccine. Study findings and constraints: No repertoire was sampled before or during the peak T cell response, only after it. Reportedly, nearly half of unique spike TCRs recognized epitopes outside B.1.351/B.1.1.7 mutations. Females made up more of the donors, who were largely white British, and clonal diversity may have come out too low.

Assay used: immunoSEQ multiplex PCR; TCRdb lists only in-frame clones, some missing. The sample shows 180,000 or so clones, more than 75% of them seen only once. Sequencing was performed on peripheral blood, taken 28 days after the second AZD1222 dose. The gene calls are TRBV27 and TRBJ2-2; tentative D call: TRBD1 (6 bases). This clonotype was sampled from an adult who received the AZD1222 COVID-19 vaccine. As DNA, the CDR3 is TGTGCCAGCAGTTTCCTCGGGACACCGAACACCGGGGAGCTGTTTTTT. Translated: CASSFLGTPNTGELFF.